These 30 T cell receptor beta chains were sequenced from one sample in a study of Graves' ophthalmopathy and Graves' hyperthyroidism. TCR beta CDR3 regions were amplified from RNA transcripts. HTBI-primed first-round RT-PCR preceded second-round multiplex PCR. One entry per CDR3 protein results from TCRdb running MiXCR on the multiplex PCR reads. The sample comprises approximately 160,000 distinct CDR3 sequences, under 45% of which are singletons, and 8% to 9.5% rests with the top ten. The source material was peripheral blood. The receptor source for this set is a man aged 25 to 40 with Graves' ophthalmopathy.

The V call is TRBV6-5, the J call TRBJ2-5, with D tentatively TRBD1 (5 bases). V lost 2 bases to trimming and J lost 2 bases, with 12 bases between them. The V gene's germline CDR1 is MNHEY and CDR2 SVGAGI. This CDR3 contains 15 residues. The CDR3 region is CASSYGTGLQETQYF. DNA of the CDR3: TGTGCCAGCAGTTACGGCACAGGCCTACAAGAGACCCAGTACTTC.

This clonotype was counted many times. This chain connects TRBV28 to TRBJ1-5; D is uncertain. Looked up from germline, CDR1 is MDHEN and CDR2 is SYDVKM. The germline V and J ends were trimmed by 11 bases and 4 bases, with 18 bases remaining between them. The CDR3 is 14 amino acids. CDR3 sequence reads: CAALSGGINQPQHF. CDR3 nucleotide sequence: TGTGCCGCCCTGAGCGGAGGGATTAATCAGCCCCAGCATTTT.

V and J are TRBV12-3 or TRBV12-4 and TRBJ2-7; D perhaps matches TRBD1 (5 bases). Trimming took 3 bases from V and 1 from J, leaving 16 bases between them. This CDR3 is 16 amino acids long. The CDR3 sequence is CASSFGGREGSYEQYF. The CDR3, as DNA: TGTGCCAGCAGTTTTGGCGGCAGGGAAGGGTCCTACGAGCAGTACTTC.

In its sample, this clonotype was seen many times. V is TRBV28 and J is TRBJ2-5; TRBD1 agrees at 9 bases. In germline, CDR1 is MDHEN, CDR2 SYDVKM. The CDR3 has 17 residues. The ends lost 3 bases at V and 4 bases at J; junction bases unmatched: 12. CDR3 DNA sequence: TGTGCCAGCAGTTTCCATGCCCGGGGACAGGGAAGAGAGACCCAGTACTTC. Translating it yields CASSFHARGQGRETQYF.

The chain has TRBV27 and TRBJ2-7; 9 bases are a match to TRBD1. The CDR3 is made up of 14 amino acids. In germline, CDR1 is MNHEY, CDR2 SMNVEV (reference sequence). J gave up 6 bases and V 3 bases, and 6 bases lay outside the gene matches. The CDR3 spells CASSFPGQGGEQYF. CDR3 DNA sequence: TGTGCCAGCAGTTTCCCGGGACAGGGAGGCGAGCAGTACTTC.

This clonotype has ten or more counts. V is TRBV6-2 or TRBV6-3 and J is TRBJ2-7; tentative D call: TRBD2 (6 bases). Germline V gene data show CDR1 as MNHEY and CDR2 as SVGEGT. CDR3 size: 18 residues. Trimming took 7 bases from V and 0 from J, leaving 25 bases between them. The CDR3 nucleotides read TGTGCCAGCAATCCACTTAGGAGACCCGGGACTGGCTCCTACGAGCAGTACTTC. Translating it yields CASNPLRRPGTGSYEQYF.

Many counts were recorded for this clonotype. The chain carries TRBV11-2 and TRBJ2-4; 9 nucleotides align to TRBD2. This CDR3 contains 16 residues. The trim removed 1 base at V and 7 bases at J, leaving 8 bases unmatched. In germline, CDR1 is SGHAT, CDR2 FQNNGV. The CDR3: CASSLGSGSGGNIQYF. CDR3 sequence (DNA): TGTGCCAGCAGCTTAGGTTCCGGGAGCGGGGGGAACATTCAGTACTTC.

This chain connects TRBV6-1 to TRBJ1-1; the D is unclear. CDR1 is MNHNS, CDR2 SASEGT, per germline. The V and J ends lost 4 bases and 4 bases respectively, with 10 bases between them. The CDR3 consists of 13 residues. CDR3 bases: TGTGCCAGCAGTGGGGGTCCGTTCACTGAAGCTTTCTTT. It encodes CASSGGPFTEAFF.

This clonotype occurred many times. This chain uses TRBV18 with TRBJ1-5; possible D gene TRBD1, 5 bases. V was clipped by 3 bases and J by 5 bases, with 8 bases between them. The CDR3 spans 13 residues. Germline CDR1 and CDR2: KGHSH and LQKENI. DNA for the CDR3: TGTGCCAGCTCACCGACAGACTATCAGCCCCAGCATTTT. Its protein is CASSPTDYQPQHF.

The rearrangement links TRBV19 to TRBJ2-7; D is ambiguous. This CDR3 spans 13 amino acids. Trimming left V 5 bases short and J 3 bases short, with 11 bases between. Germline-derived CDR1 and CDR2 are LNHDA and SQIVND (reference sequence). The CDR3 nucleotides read TGTGCCAGTAGTGTAAAAGAGAGCTACGAGCAGTACTTC. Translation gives CASSVKESYEQYF.

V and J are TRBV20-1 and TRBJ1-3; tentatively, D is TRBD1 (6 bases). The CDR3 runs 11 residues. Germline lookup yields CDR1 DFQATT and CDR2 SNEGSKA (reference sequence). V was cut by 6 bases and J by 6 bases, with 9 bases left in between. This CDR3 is CSAGGQNTIYF. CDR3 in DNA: TGCAGTGCAGGGGGGCAAAACACCATATATTTT.

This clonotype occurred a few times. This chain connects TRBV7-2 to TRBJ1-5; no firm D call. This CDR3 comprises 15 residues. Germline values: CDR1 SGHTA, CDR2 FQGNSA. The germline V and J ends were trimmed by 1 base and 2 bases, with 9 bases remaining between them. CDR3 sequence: CASSLGQIGNQPQHF. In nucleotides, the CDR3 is TGTGCCAGCAGCTTAGGGCAGATTGGCAATCAGCCCCAGCATTTT.

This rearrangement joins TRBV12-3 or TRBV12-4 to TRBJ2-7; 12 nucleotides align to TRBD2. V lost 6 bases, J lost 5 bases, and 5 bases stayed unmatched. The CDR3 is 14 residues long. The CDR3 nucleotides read TGTGCCAGCAGCCGGGGACTAGCGGGCCACGAGCAGTACTTC. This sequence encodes CASSRGLAGHEQYF.

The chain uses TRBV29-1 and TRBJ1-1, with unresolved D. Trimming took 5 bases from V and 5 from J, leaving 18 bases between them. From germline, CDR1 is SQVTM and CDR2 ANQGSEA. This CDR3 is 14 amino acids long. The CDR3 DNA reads TGCAGCGTTAGCTCTAATCAAGTATGGACTGAAGCTTTCTTT. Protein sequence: CSVSSNQVWTEAFF. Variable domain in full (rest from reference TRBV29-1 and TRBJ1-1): SAVISQKPSRDICQRGTSLTIQCQVDSQVTMMFWYRQQPGQSLTLIATANQGSEATYESGFVIDKFPISRPNLTFSTLTVSNMSPEDSSIYLCSVSSNQVWTEAFFGQGTRLTVV.

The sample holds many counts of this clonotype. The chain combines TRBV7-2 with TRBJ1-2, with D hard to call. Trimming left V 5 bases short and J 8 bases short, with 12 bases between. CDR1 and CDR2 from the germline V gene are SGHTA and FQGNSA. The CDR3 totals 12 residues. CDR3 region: CASSPGADGYTF. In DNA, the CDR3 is TGTGCCAGCAGCCCGGGAGCGGACGGCTACACCTTC.

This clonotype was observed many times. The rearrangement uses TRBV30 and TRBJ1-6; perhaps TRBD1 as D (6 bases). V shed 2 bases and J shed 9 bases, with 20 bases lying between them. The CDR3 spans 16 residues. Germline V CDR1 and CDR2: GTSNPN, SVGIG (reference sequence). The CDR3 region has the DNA TGTGCCTGGAGTAGTGGGCAGGGGTTCGTAAGTTCACCCCTCCACTTT. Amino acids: CAWSSGQGFVSSPLHF.

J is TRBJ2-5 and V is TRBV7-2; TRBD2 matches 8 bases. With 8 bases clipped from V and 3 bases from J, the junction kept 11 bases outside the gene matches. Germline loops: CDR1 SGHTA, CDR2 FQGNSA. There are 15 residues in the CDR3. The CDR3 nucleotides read TGTGCCAGCCGAGGGACTAGTGGGCAAAAAGAGACCCAGTACTTC. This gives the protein CASRGTSGQKETQYF.

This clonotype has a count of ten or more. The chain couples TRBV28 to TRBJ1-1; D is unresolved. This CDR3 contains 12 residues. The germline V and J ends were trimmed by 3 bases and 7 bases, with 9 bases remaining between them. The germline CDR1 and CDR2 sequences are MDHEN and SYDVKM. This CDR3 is CASSFRAREAFF. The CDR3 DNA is TGTGCCAGCAGTTTCCGGGCCCGTGAAGCTTTCTTT.

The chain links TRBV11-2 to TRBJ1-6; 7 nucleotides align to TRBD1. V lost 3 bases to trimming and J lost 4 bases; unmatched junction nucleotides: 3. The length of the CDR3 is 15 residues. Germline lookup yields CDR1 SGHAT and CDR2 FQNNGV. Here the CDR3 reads CASSFWGQYNSPLHF. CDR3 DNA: TGTGCCAGCAGCTTTTGGGGACAGTATAATTCACCCCTCCACTTT.

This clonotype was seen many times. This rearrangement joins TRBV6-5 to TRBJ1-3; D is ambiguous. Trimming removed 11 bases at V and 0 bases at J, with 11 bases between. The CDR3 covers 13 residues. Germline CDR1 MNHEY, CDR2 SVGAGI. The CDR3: CAPGRSSGNTIYF. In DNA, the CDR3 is TGTGCCCCCGGACGGAGCTCTGGAAACACCATATATTTT.

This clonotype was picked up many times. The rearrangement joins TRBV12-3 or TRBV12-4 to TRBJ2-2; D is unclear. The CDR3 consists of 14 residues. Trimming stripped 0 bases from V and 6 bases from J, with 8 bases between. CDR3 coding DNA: TGTGCCAGCAGTTTAGCGCTCACAGCCGGGGAGCTGTTTTTT. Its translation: CASSLALTAGELFF.

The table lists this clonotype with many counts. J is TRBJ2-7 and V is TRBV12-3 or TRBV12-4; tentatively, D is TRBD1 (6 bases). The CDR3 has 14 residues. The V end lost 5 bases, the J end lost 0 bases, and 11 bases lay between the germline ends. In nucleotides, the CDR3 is TGTGCCAGCAGTCCCCGGACAGACTCCTACGAGCAGTACTTC. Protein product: CASSPRTDSYEQYF.

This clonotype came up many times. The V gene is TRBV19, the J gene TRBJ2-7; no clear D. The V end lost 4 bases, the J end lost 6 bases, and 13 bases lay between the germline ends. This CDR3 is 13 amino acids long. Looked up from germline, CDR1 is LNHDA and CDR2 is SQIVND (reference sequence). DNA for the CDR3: TGTGCCAGTAGTAGCAGGCTGCTTCCCGAGCAGTACTTC. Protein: CASSSRLLPEQYF.

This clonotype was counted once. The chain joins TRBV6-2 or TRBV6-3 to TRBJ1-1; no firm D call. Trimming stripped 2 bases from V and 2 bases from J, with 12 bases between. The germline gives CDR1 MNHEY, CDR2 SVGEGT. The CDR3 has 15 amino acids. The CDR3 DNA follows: TGTGCCAGCAGTTACCAGCTGGACGTTAACACTGAAGCTTTCTTT. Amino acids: CASSYQLDVNTEAFF.

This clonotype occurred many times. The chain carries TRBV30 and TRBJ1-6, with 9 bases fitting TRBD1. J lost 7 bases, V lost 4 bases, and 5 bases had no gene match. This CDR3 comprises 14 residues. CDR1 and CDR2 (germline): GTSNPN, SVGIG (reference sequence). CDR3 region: CAWKGTGSNSPLHF. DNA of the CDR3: TGTGCCTGGAAAGGGACAGGGTCAAATTCACCCCTCCACTTT.

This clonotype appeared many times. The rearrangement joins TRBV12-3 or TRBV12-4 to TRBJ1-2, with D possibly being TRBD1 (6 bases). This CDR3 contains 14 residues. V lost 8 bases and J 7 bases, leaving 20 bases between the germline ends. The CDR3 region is CASPREGGLGGYTF. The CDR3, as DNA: TGTGCCAGCCCCCGTGAGGGGGGGTTAGGTGGCTACACCTTC.

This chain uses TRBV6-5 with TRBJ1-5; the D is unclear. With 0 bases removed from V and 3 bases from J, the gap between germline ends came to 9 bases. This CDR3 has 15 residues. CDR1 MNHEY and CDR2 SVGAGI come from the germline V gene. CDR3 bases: TGTGCCAGCAGTTACTCGATACAACTCAATCAGCCCCAGCATTTT. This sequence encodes CASSYSIQLNQPQHF.

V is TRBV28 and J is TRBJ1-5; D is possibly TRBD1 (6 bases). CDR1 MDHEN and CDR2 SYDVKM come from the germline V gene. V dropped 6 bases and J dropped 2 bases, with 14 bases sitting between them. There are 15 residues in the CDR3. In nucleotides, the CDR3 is TGTGCCAGCAGAGTACAGGGTAGAGGCAATCAGCCCCAGCATTTT. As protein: CASRVQGRGNQPQHF.

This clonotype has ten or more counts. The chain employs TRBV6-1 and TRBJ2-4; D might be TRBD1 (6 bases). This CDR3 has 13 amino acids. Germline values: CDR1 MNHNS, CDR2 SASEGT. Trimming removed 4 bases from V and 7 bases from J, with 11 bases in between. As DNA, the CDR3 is TGTGCCAGCAGTGGAGACAGGACGAACATTCAGTACTTC. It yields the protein CASSGDRTNIQYF.

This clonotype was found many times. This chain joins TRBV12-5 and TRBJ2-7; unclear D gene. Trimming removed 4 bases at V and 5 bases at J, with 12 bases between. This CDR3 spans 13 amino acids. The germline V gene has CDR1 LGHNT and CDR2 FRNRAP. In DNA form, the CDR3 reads TGTGCTAGTGGTTCACCTCCATCACACGAGCAGTACTTC. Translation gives CASGSPPSHEQYF.